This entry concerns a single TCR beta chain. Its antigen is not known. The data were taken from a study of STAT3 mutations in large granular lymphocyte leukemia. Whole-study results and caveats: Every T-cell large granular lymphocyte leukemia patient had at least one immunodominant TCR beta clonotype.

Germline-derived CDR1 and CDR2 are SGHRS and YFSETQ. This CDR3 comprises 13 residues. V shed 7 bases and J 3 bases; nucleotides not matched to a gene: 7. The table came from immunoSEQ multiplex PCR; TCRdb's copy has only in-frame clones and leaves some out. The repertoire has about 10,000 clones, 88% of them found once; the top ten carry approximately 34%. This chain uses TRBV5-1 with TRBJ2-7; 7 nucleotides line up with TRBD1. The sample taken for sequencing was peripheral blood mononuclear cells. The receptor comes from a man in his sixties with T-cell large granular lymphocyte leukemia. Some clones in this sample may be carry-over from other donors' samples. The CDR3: CASLLQGSYEQYF. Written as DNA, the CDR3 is TGCGCCAGCCTACTACAGGGGAGCTACGAGCAGTACTTC.